The following is a T cell receptor beta chain sequence with its context. Its specificity is not known. This specimen belongs to a study of vaccination and CD4 T cells after COVID-19. Across the study: Spike peptides, overlapping and drawn from SARS-CoV-2, HCoV-NL63, HCoV-OC43 and HCoV-229E, were used to stimulate cells.

This sample's treatment: approximately 9-day PBMC culture with coronavirus spike peptide pools or control peptides (ViraFEST assay). Cultured CD4+ T cell DNA was sequenced using the Oncomine TCR Beta short-read assay. Via MiXCR, TCRdb re-called the PCR reads, giving one row per CDR3 protein. The data contain approximately 20,000 distinct CDR3 sequences, 35% to 55% of them singletons. Trimming took 10 bases from V and 2 from J, leaving 17 bases between them. The germline gives CDR1 SGHTA, CDR2 FQGNSA. This CDR3 is built from 14 residues. The sample here was CD4+ T cells from blood, cultured in vitro, taken after SARS-CoV-2 vaccination. This chain links TRBV7-2 with TRBJ1-1, with D tentatively TRBD1 (6 bases). The source of this sequence is a human donor who had recovered from COVID-19. The CDR3 region is CATATGTPNTEAFF. The CDR3 bases are TGTGCCACAGCCACCGGGACACCTAACACTGAAGCTTTCTTT.